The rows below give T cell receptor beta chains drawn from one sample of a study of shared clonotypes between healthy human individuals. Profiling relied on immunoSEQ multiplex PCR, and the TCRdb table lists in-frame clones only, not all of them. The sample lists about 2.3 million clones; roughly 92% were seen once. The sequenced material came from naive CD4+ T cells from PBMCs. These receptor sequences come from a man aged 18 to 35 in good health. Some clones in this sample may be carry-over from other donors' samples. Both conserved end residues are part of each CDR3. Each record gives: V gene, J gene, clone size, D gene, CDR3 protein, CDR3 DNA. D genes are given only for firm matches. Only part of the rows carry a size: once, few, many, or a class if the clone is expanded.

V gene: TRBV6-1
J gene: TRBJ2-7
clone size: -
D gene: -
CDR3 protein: CASSVSRGYEQYF
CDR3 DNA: TGTGCCAGCAGTGTATCCAGGGGCTACGAGCAGTACTTC

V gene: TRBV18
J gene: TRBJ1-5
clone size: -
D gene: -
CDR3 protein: CASSRGNEPQHF
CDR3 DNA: TGTGCCAGCTCACGGGGAAATGAACCCCAGCATTTT

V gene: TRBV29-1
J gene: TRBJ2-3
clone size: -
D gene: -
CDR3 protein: CSVGARLVTDTQYF
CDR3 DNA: TGCAGCGTTGGTGCCAGGCTAGTGACAGATACGCAGTATTTT

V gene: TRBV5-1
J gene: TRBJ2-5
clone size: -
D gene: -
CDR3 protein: CASSPSLGAVDIFQETQYF
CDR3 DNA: TGCGCCAGCAGCCCATCACTTGGGGCCGTCGATATTTTCCAAGAGACCCAGTACTTC

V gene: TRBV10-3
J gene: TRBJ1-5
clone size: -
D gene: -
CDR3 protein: CAISEGQGSSNQPQHF
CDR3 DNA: TGTGCCATCAGTGAAGGGCAGGGGTCGAGCAATCAGCCCCAGCATTTT

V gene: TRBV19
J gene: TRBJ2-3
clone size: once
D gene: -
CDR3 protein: CARKDTDTQYF
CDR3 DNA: TGTGCCAGGAAAGACACAGATACGCAGTATTTT

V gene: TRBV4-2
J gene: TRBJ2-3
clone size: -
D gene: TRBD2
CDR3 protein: CASSQAQRGSPTDTQYF
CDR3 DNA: TGTGCCAGCAGCCAAGCCCAGCGGGGGAGCCCTACAGATACGCAGTATTTT

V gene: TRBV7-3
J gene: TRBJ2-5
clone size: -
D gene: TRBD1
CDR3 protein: CASSLIPGQQETQYF
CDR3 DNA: TGTGCCAGCAGCTTAATACCGGGACAGCAAGAGACCCAGTACTTC

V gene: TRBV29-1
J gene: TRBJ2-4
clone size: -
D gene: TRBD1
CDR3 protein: CSARTGGNIQYF
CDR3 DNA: TGCAGCGCTCGGACAGGGGGGAACATTCAGTACTTC

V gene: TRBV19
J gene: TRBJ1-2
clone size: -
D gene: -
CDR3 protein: CASTITQGGYGYTF
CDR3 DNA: TGTGCCAGTACCATTACTCAGGGTGGCTATGGCTACACCTTC

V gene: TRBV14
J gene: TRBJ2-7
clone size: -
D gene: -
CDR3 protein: CASSQALSTYEQYF
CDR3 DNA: TGTGCCAGCAGCCAAGCCTTGAGCACCTACGAGCAGTACTTC

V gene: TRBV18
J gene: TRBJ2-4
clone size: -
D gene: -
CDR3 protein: CASSPTTGPKNIQYF
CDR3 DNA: TGTGCCAGCTCACCGACCACCGGACCCAAAAACATTCAGTACTTC

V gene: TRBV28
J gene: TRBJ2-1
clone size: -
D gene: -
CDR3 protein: CASSFSVYNEQFF
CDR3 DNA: TGTGCCAGCAGTTTTTCTGTATACAATGAGCAGTTCTTC

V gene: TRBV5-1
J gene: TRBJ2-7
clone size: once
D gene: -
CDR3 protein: CASSSGVEQYF
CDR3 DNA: TGCGCCAGCAGCTCCGGGGTCGAGCAGTACTTC

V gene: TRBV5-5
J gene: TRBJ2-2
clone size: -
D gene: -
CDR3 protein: CASSNTPGVGTGELFF
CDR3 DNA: TGTGCCAGCAGCAACACTCCGGGAGTTGGCACCGGGGAGCTGTTTTTT

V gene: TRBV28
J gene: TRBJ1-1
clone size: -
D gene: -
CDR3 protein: CASSLGKELNTEAFF
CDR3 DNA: TGTGCCAGCAGTTTGGGTAAGGAGCTGAACACTGAAGCTTTCTTT

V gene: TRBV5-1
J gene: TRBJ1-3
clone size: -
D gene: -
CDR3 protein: CASSLGQTRISGNTIYF
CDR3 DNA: TGCGCCAGCAGCTTGGGACAGACTCGAATCTCTGGAAACACCATATATTTT

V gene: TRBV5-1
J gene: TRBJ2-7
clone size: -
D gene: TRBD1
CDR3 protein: CASSSRQGARYEQYF
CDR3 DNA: TGCGCCAGCAGTTCTAGACAGGGGGCGAGGTACGAGCAGTACTTC

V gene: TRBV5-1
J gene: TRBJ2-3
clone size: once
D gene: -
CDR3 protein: CASSLGTSDTQYF
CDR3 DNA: TGCGCCAGCAGCTTGGGTACTAGCGATACGCAGTATTTT

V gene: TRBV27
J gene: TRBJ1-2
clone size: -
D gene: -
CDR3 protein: CASSLGPWDGYTF
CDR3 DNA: TGTGCCAGCAGTTTAGGCCCCTGGGATGGCTACACCTTC

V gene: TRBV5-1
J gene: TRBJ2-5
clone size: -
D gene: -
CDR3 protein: CASSFLGPEKETQYF
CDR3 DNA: TGCGCCAGCAGCTTTCTCGGGCCAGAAAAAGAGACCCAGTACTTC

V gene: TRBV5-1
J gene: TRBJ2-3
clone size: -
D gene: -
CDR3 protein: CASREGLITDTQYF
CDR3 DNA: TGCGCCAGCAGGGAGGGGCTCATAACAGATACGCAGTATTTT

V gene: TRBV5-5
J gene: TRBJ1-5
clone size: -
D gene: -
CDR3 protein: CASSLQGNKNQPQHF
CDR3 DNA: TGTGCCAGCAGCTTGCAGGGGAATAAGAATCAGCCCCAGCATTTT

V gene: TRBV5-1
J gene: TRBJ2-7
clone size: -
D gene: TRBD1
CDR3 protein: CASSLGQGVYEQYF
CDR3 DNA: TGCGCCAGCAGCTTGGGACAGGGGGTTTACGAGCAGTACTTC

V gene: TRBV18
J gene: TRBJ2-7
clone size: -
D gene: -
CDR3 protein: CASSPDDYEQYF
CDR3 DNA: TGTGCCAGCTCACCCGACGACTACGAGCAGTACTTC

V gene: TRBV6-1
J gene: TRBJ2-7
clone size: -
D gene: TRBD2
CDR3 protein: CASSVGREGPEQYF
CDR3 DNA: TGTGCCAGCAGTGTAGGGCGGGAGGGCCCCGAGCAGTACTTC